This passage covers 2 T cell receptor beta chains from one sample sequenced in a study of blood T cell repertoires in COVID-19. TCRdb keeps only in-frame clones here, not all; method: immunoSEQ multiplex PCR. The table includes 250,000 to 300,000 clones, 90% to 95% detected once. Material: peripheral blood. All receptors derive from a woman in her 30s with COVID-19, enrolled during active disease.

V usage is TRBV25-1 and J usage is TRBJ1-4, with 10 bases aligning to TRBD1. In germline, CDR1 is MGHDK, CDR2 SYGVNS. The ends lost 6 bases at V and 8 bases at J; junction bases unmatched: 9. The CDR3 runs to 15 residues. The CDR3 region has the DNA TGTGCCAGCAGCGTACCGGGACAGGGGTGGGAAAAACTGTTTTTT. Translated, it gives CASSVPGQGWEKLFF.

The chain links TRBV5-1 to TRBJ1-2, with 10 bases matching TRBD1. V lost 4 bases and J lost 5; bases outside the gene matches: 5. CDR1 and CDR2 (germline): SGHRS, YFSETQ. CDR3 length: 14 amino acids. CDR3 in amino acids: CASSPGQGGYGYTF. The CDR3 DNA is TGCGCCAGCAGCCCTGGACAGGGGGGATATGGCTACACCTTC.